This T cell receptor (beta chain) was identified during a study of blood T cell repertoires in COVID-19. Here immunoSEQ multiplex PCR was the method, and the copy in TCRdb shows in-frame clones only, minus some. The repertoire has about 220,000 clones, around 80% of them found once; the top ten carry about 15%. Which cohort a participant joined came from the clinical history participants gave. J lost 6 bases, V lost 2 bases, and 2 bases had no gene match. The germline V gene has CDR1 KGHSH and CDR2 LQKENI. This CDR3 region has 13 residues. Sequencing was carried out using PBMCs or T cells enriched from blood (not recorded which). This TCR was recovered from a man in his forties who had recovered from COVID-19. This chain uses TRBV18 with TRBJ1-2; 8 bases map to TRBD1. In DNA form, the CDR3 reads TGTGCCAGCTCACCAAACAGGGGGGATGGCTACACCTTC. Protein product: CASSPNRGDGYTF.